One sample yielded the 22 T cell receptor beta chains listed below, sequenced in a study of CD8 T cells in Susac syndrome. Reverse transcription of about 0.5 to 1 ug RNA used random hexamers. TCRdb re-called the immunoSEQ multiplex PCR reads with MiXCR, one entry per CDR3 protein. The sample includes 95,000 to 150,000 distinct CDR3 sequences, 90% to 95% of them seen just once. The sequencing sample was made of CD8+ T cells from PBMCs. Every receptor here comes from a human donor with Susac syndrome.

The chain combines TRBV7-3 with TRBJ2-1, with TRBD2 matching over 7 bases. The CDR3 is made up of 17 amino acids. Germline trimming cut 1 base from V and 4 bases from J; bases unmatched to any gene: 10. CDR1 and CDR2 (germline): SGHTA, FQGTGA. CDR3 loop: CASSLKGGDGLYNEQFF. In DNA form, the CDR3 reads TGTGCCAGCAGCTTAAAGGGAGGGGACGGGTTATACAATGAGCAGTTCTTC. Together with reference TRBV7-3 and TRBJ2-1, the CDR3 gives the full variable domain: GAGVSQTPSNKVTEKGKYVELRCDPISGHTALYWYRQSLGQGPEFLIYFQGTGAADDSGLPNDRFFAVRPEGSVSTLKIQRTERGDSAVYLCASSLKGGDGLYNEQFFGPGTRLTVL.

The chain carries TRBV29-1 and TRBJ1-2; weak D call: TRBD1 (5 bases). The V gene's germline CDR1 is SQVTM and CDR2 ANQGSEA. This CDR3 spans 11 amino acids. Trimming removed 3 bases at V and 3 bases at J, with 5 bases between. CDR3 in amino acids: CSVDRDYGYTF. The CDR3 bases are TGCAGCGTTGACAGGGACTATGGCTACACCTTC.

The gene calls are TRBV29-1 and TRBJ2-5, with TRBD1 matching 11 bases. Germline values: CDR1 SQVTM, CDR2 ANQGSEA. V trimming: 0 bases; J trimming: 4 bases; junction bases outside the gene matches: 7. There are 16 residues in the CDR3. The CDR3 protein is CSVEDTGTGGIETQYF. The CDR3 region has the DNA TGCAGCGTTGAAGATACCGGGACAGGGGGTATAGAGACCCAGTACTTC.

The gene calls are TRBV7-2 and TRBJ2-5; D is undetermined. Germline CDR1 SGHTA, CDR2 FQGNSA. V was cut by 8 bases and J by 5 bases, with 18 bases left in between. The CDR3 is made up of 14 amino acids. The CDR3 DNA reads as TGTGCCAGCGGCAATGACGACTTTTGGGAGACCCAGTACTTC. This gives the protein CASGNDDFWETQYF.

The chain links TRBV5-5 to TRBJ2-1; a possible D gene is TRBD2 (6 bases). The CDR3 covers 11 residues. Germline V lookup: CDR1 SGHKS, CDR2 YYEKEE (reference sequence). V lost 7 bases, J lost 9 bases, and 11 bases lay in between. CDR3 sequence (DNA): TGTGCCAGCGGACCGGAGGGTGAGCAGTTCTTC. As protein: CASGPEGEQFF.

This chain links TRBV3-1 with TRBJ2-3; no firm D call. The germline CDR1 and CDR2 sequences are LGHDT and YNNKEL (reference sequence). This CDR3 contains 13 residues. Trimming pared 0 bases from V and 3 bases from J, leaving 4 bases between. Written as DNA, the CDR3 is TGTGCCAGCAGCCAAGATGGGACAGATACGCAGTATTTT. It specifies CASSQDGTDTQYF.

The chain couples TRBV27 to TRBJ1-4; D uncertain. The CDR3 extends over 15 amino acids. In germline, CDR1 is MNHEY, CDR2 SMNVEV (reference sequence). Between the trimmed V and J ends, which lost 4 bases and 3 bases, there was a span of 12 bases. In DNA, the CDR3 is TGTGCCAGCAGTTGGGCTCCTGGGGCTAATGAAAAACTGTTTTTT. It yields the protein CASSWAPGANEKLFF. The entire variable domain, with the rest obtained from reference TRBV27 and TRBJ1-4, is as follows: EAQVTQNPRYLITVTGKKLTVTCSQNMNHEYMSWYRQDPGLGLRQIYYSMNVEVTDKGDVPEGYKVSRKEKRNFPLILESPSPNQTSLYFCASSWAPGANEKLFFGSGTQLSVL.

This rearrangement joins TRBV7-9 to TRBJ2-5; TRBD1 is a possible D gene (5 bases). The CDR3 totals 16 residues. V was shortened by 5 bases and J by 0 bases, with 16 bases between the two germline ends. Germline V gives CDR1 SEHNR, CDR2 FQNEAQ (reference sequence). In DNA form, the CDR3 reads TGTGCCAGCAGCCCCAGACAGAGGTCGTACCAAGAGACCCAGTACTTC. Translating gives CASSPRQRSYQETQYF.

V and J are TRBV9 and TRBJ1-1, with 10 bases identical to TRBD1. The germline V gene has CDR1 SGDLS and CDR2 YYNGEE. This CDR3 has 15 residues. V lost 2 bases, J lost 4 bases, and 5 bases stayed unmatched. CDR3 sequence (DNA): TGTGCCAGCAGCGTGGAGGGGACAGGGGCCACTGAAGCTTTCTTT. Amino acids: CASSVEGTGATEAFF.

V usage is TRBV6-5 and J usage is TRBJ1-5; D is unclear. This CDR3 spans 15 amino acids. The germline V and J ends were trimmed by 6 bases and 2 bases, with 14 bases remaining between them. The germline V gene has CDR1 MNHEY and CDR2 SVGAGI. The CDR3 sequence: CASSPLEGGNQPQHF. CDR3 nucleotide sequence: TGTGCCAGCAGCCCCCTGGAGGGTGGCAATCAGCCCCAGCATTTT.

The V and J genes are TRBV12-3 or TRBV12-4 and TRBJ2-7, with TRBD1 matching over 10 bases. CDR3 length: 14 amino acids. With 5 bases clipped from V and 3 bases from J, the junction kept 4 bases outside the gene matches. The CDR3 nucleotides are TGTGCCAGCAGTCCACGGACAGGGGGCTACGAGCAGTACTTC. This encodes CASSPRTGGYEQYF.

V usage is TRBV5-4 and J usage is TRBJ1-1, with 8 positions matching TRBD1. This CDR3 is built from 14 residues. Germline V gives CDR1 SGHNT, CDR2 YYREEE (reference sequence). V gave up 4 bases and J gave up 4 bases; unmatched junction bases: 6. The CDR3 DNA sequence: TGTGCCAGCAGCCCTGGACAGGGTGTCACTGAAGCTTTCTTT. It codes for CASSPGQGVTEAFF.

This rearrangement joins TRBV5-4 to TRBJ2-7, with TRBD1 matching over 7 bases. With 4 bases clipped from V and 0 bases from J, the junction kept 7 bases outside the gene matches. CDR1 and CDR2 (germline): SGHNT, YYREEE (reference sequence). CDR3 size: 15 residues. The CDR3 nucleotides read TGTGCCAGCAGCCGGGACAGCGCCTCCTCCTACGAGCAGTACTTC. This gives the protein CASSRDSASSYEQYF.

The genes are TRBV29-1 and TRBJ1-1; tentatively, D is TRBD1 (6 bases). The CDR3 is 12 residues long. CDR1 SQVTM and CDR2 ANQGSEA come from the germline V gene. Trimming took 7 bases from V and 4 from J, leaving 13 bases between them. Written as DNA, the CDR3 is TGCAGCGGAGAGGGGGGAAGCACTGAAGCTTTCTTT. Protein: CSGEGGSTEAFF.

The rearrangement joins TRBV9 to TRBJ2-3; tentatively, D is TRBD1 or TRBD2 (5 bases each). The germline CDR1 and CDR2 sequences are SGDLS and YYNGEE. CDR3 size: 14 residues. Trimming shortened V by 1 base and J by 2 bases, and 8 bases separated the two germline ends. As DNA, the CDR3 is TGTGCCAGCAGCGTATTCGGGGCCACAGATACGCAGTATTTT. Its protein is CASSVFGATDTQYF.

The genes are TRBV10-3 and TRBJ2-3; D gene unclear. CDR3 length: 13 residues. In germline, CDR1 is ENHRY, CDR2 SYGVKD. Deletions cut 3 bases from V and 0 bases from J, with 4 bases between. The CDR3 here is CAISDGSTDTQYF. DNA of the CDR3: TGTGCCATCAGTGACGGTAGCACAGATACGCAGTATTTT.

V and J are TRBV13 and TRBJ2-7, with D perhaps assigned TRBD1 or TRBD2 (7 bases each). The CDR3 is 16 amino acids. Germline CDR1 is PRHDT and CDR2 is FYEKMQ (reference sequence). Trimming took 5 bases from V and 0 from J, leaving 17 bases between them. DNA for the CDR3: TGTGCCAGCAGCCCGCCGACAGGGACTATCTCCTACGAGCAGTACTTC. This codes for CASSPPTGTISYEQYF.

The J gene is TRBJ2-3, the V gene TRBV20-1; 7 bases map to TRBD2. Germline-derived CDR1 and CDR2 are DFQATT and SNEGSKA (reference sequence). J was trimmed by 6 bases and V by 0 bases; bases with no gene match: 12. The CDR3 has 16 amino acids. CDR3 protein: CSARDAASGAVDTQYF. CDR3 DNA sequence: TGCAGTGCTAGAGATGCAGCAAGCGGGGCGGTCGATACGCAGTATTTT.

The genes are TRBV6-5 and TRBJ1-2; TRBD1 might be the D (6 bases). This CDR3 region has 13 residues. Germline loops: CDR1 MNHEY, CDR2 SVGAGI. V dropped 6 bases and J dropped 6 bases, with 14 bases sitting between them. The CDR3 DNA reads TGTGCCAGCAGCCTGGGACATACGGATGGCTACACCTTC. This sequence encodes CASSLGHTDGYTF.

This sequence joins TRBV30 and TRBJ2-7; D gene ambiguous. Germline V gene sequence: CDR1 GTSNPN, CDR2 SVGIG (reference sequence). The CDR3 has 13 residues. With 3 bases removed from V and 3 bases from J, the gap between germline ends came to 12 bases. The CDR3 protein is CAWSPDSGYEQYF. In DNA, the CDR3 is TGTGCCTGGAGCCCCGATAGTGGCTACGAGCAGTACTTC.

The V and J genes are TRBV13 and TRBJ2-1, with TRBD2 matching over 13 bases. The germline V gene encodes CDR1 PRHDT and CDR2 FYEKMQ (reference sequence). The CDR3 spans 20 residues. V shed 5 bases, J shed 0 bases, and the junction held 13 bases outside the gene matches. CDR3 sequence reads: CASSPGLAGATTNSYNEQFF. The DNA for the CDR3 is TGTGCCAGCAGCCCCGGACTAGCGGGGGCCACGACAAACTCCTACAATGAGCAGTTCTTC.

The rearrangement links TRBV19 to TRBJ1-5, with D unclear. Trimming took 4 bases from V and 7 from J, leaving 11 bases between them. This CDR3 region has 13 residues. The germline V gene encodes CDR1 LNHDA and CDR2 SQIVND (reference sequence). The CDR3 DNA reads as TGTGCCAGTAGTAGTTGGGAGGGACAGCCCCAGCATTTT. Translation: CASSSWEGQPQHF. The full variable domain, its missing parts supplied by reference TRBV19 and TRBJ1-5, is DGGITQSPKYLFRKEGQNVTLSCEQNLNHDAMYWYRQDPGQGLRLIYYSQIVNDFQKGDIAEGYSVSREKKESFPLTVTSAQKNPTAFYLCASSSWEGQPQHFGDGTRLSIL.